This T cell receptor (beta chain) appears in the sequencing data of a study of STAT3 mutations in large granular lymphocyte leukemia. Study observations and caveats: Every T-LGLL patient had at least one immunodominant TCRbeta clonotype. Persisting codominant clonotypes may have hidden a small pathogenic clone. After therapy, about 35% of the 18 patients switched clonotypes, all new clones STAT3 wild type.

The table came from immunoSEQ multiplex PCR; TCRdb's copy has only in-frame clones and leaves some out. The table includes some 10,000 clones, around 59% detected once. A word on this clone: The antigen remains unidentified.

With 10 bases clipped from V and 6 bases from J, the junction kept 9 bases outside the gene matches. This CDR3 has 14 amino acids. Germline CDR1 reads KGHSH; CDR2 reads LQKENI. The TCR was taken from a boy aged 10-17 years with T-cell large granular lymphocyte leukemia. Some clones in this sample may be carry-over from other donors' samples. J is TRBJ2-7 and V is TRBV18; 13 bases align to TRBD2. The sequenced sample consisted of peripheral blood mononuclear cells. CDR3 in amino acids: CATGGTSGRAEQYF. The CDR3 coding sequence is TGTGCCACCGGGGGCACTAGCGGGAGGGCCGAGCAGTACTTC. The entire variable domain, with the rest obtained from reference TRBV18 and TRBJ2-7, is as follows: NAGVMQNPRHLVRRRGQEARLRCSPMKGHSHVYWYRQLPEEGLKFMVYLQKENIIDESGMPKERFSAEFPKEGPSILRIQQVVRGDSAAYFCATGGTSGRAEQYFGPGTRLTVT.